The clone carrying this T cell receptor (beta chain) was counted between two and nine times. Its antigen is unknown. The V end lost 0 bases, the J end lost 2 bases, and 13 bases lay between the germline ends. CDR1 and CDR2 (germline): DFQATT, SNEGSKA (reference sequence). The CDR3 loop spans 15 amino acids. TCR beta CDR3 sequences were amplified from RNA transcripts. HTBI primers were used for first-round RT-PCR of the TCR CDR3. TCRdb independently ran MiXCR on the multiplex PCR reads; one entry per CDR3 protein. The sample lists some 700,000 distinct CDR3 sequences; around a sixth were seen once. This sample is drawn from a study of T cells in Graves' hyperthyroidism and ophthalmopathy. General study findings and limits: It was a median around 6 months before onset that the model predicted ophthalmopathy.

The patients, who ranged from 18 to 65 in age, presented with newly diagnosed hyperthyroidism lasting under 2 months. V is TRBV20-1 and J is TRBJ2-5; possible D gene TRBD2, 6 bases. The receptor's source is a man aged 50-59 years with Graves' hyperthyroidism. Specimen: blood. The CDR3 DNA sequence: TGCAGTGCTAGAGATAGGCGGGACCTACAAGAGACCCAGTACTTC. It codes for CSARDRRDLQETQYF.